Given below is one T cell receptor (beta chain) in context. TCRdb ran MiXCR on the reads and lists one entry per CDR3 protein. The sample records some 300,000 distinct CDR3 sequences, 15% to 20% being singletons. The data derive from a study of T cell repertoires in cytomegalovirus infection. Between the trimmed V and J ends, which lost 1 base and 1 base, there was a span of 16 bases. Germline assignment: CDR1 LGHNA and CDR2 YSLEER. The CDR3 sequence is 17 residues long. This sequence joins TRBV4-3 and TRBJ2-5; D remains unclear. The sequence was collected from a human donor in good health (CMV status not recorded). Some clones in this sample may be carry-over from other donors' samples. Material for sequencing was PBMCs. The CDR3 DNA reads as TGCGCCAGCAGCCAAGGGGTTAGCAGAGGTCCCCAAGAGACCCAGTACTTC. Encoded protein: CASSQGVSRGPQETQYF.